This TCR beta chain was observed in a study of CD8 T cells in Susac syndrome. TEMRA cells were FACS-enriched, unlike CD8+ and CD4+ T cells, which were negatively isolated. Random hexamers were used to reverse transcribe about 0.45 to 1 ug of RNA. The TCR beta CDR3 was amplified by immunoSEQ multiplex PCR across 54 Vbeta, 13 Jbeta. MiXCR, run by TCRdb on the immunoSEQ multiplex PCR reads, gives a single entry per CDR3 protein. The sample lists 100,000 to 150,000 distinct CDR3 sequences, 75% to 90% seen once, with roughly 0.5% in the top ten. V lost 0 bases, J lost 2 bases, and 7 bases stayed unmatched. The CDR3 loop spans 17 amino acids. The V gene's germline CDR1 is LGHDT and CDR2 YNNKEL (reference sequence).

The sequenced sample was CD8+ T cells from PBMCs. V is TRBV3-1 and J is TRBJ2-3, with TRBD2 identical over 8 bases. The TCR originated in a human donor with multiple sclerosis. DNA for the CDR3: TGTGCCAGCAGCCAAGAACCCCTAGCGGGCACCACAGATACGCAGTATTTT. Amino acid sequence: CASSQEPLAGTTDTQYF.